This TCR beta chain is drawn from a study of T cells after yellow fever vaccination. TCRdb used MiXCR to reprocess the 5' RACE reads, holding one entry per CDR3 protein. The data hold hundreds of thousands of distinct CDR3 sequences, with more than 9% observed a single time. The CDR3 covers 14 residues. With 8 bases removed from V and 5 bases from J, the gap between germline ends came to 13 bases. The sequencing used PBMCs, collected on the day of the yellow fever booster vaccination. The chain combines TRBV12-3 or TRBV12-4 with TRBJ1-6, with D possibly matching TRBD1 (6 bases). This TCR was recovered from a man aged 30 to 45 who received the YFV17D yellow fever vaccine. CDR3 residues: CASGRGPNNSPLHF. In DNA, the CDR3 is TGTGCCAGCGGCAGGGGCCCCAATAATTCACCCCTCCACTTT.